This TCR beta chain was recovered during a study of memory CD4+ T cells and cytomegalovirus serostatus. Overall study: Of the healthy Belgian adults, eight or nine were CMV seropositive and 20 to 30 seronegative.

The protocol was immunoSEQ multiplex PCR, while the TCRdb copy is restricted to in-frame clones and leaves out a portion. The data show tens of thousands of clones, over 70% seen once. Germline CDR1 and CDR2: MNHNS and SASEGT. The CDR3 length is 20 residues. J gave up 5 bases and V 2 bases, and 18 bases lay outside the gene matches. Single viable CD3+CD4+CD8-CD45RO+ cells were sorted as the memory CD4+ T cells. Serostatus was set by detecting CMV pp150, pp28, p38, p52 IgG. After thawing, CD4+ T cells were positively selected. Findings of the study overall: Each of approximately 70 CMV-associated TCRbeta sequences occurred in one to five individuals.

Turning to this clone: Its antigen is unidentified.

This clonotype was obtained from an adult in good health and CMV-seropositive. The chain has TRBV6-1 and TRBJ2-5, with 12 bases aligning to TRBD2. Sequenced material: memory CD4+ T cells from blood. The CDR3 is CASSEWNWGLAGSERETQYF. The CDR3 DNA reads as TGTGCCAGCAGTGAATGGAATTGGGGACTAGCGGGTTCAGAAAGGGAGACCCAGTACTTC.